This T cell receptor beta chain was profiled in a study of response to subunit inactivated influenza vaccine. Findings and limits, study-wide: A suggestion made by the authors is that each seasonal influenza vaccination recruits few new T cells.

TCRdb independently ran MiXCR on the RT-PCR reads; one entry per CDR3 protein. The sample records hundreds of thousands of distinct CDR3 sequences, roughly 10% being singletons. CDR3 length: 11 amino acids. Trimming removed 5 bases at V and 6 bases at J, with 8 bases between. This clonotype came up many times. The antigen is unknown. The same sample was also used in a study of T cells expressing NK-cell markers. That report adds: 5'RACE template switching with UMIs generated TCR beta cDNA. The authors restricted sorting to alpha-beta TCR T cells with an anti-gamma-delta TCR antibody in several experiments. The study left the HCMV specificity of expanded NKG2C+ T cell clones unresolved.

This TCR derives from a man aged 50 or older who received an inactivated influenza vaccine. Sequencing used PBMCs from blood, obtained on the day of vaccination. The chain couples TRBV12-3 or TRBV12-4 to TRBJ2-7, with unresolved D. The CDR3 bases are TGTGCCAGCAGTCGCGGCGCCGAGCAGTACTTC. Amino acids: CASSRGAEQYF.